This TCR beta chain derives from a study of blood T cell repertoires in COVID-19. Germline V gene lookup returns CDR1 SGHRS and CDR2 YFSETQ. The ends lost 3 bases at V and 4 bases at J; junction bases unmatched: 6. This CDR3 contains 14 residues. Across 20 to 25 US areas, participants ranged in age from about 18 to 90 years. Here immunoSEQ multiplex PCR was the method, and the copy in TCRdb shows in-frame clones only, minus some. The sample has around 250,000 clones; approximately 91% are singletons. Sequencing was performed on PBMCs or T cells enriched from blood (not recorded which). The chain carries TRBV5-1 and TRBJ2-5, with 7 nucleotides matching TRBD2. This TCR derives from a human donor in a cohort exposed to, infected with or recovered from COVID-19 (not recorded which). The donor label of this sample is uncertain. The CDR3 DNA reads TGCGCCAGCAGCTCGGGGAGGGTAGGAGAGACCCAGTACTTC. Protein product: CASSSGRVGETQYF.